A selection of T cell receptor beta chains follows, all from one sample in a study of breast tumors, draining lymph nodes, adjacent tissues. TCRdb re-called the multiplex PCR reads with MiXCR, one entry per CDR3 protein. The sample lists about 230,000 distinct CDR3 sequences, 32% occurring once. Sequenced sample: axillary lymph node tissue. The origin of the receptors is a female donor with breast cancer. Some clones in this sample may be carry-over from other donors' samples. Each CDR3 is given with its conserved first and last residue. The order of the fields is V gene, J gene, CDR3 protein.

v_gene: TRBV11-2; j_gene: TRBJ1-6; CDR3aa: CASRVDSPLHF
v_gene: TRBV19; j_gene: TRBJ1-1; CDR3aa: CASSIGGLVNTEAFF
v_gene: TRBV18; j_gene: TRBJ2-7; CDR3aa: CASPLTSGYEQYF
v_gene: TRBV7-2; j_gene: TRBJ2-1; CDR3aa: CACSPYLGSNEQFF
v_gene: TRBV9; j_gene: TRBJ2-2; CDR3aa: CASSSLGGLGTGELFF
v_gene: TRBV20-1; j_gene: TRBJ2-5; CDR3aa: CSAISLAGGGRETQYF
v_gene: TRBV20-1; j_gene: TRBJ1-1; CDR3aa: CSARGPGTEGFF
v_gene: TRBV7-8; j_gene: TRBJ2-1; CDR3aa: CASSLGGTGLDEQFF
v_gene: TRBV4-3; j_gene: TRBJ2-1; CDR3aa: CASSQEEGRDYYYNEQFF
v_gene: TRBV5-1; j_gene: TRBJ1-1; CDR3aa: CASSLTTNTEAFF
v_gene: TRBV6-2/TRBV6-3; j_gene: TRBJ2-2; CDR3aa: CASSRMSAETGELFF
v_gene: TRBV14; j_gene: TRBJ2-7; CDR3aa: CASSQVPGLAGDNEQYF
v_gene: TRBV5-5; j_gene: TRBJ2-5; CDR3aa: CASSLRPTLETQYF
v_gene: TRBV5-1; j_gene: TRBJ2-3; CDR3aa: CASSYQTGADTQYF
v_gene: TRBV5-1; j_gene: TRBJ2-5; CDR3aa: CASSRGQAQETQYF
v_gene: TRBV11-2; j_gene: TRBJ2-5; CDR3aa: CASSFGLDGQETQYF
v_gene: TRBV7-3; j_gene: TRBJ2-1; CDR3aa: CAEGGTRFYNEQFF
v_gene: TRBV5-1; j_gene: TRBJ1-2; CDR3aa: CASSPRTGGQGHGYTF
v_gene: TRBV7-9; j_gene: TRBJ1-5; CDR3aa: CASSLFRYDSGGYGNQPQHF
v_gene: TRBV5-1; j_gene: TRBJ1-3; CDR3aa: CASSLEPGTKNTIYF
v_gene: TRBV18; j_gene: TRBJ2-3; CDR3aa: CASSPSTDAQYF
v_gene: TRBV6-1; j_gene: TRBJ2-7; CDR3aa: CASSEKRGTGGYEQYF
v_gene: TRBV19; j_gene: TRBJ1-4; CDR3aa: CASASPGSASTNEKLFF
v_gene: TRBV20-1; j_gene: TRBJ1-2; CDR3aa: CSASRPGQSNYGYTF
v_gene: TRBV5-1; j_gene: TRBJ2-7; CDR3aa: CASSSGTATVEQYF
v_gene: TRBV7-8; j_gene: TRBJ2-4; CDR3aa: CASSPGQNIQYF
v_gene: TRBV27; j_gene: TRBJ2-7; CDR3aa: CASSLSRSQKVAYEQYF
v_gene: TRBV2; j_gene: TRBJ1-5; CDR3aa: CASSARQGAYSNQPQHF
v_gene: TRBV7-3; j_gene: TRBJ1-1; CDR3aa: CASTPGSGNTEAFF
v_gene: TRBV18; j_gene: TRBJ2-3; CDR3aa: CASSPSPSGGTDTQYF
v_gene: TRBV5-5; j_gene: TRBJ2-7; CDR3aa: CASSLGQGGYEQYF
v_gene: TRBV20-1; j_gene: TRBJ1-6; CDR3aa: CSARTGTSNSPLHF
v_gene: TRBV10-3; j_gene: TRBJ2-7; CDR3aa: CAIKGSAQGEQYF
v_gene: TRBV6-2/TRBV6-3; j_gene: TRBJ1-5; CDR3aa: CASSYRIGGTNQPQHF
v_gene: TRBV18; j_gene: TRBJ1-2; CDR3aa: CASSPDPYGYTF
v_gene: TRBV3-1; j_gene: TRBJ2-3; CDR3aa: CASSQAFGATDTQYF
v_gene: TRBV30; j_gene: TRBJ2-1; CDR3aa: CAWRSAGGGSGGEQFF
v_gene: TRBV7-6; j_gene: TRBJ1-2; CDR3aa: CASSFGLGGYTF
v_gene: TRBV7-8; j_gene: TRBJ2-7; CDR3aa: CASSLQDYEQYF
v_gene: TRBV4-2; j_gene: TRBJ2-1; CDR3aa: CASSQDVGQGDNEQFF
v_gene: TRBV5-1; j_gene: TRBJ2-2; CDR3aa: CASSLALGRATGELFF
v_gene: TRBV11-2; j_gene: TRBJ2-3; CDR3aa: CASSLLRARRDTQYF
v_gene: TRBV30; j_gene: TRBJ2-1; CDR3aa: CALGLDSRYNEQFF
v_gene: TRBV19; j_gene: TRBJ1-3; CDR3aa: CASSRGVSGNTIYF
v_gene: TRBV5-6; j_gene: TRBJ2-7; CDR3aa: CASSSAGPYEQYF